The 25 T cell receptor beta chains listed next were all sequenced from one sample in a study of blood T cells in healthy people across ages. A second PCR, run for roughly 7 to 12 cycles, used a sample-barcoded 5' primer plus a J-beta primer mix. Using its own MiXCR run on the 5' RACE reads, TCRdb lists one record per CDR3 protein. This table holds 1.5 million or so distinct CDR3 sequences, roughly 40% found once. Sequenced: blood. The receptors here all came from a woman in her late teens or twenties in good health.

V gene TRBV9 combines with J gene TRBJ2-5, with D possibly called TRBD1 or TRBD2 (5 bases each). The CDR3 totals 15 residues. The V and J ends lost 0 bases and 5 bases respectively, with 14 bases between them. The germline CDR1 and CDR2 sequences are SGDLS and YYNGEE. The CDR3 sequence is CASSVVGTQGETQYF. CDR3 DNA sequence: TGTGCCAGCAGCGTAGTCGGGACCCAAGGGGAGACCCAGTACTTC.

This clonotype was counted many times. The genes are TRBV6-8 and TRBJ2-3, with D possibly TRBD1 on 6 matching bases. CDR1 and CDR2 (germline): MNHGY, SAAAGT. The CDR3 totals 16 residues. V was shortened by 6 bases and J by 0 bases, with 16 bases between the two germline ends. CDR3 sequence: CASSLSGTTSTDTQYF. CDR3 coding DNA: TGTGCCAGCAGCCTCTCCGGGACAACAAGCACAGATACGCAGTATTTT.

Details on this clonotype: Just one base apart from a much larger clone, this may be a read error. The chain uses TRBV11-2 and TRBJ2-5; weak D call: TRBD1 (6 bases). This CDR3 comprises 15 residues. CDR1 is SGHAT, CDR2 FQNNGV, per germline. Trimming removed 1 base at V and 11 bases at J, with 20 bases between. DNA of the CDR3: TGTGCCAGCAGCTTAGGGGGTACAGGGTACAATGAGCAGTACTTC. Translated, it gives CASSLGGTGYNEQYF.

V and J are TRBV21-1 and TRBJ2-5; the D call of TRBD2 is as the table states it, not checked on the DNA. TRBV21-1 is designated a pseudogene. CDR3 length: 15 residues. CDR3 sequence (DNA): TGTGCCGGCAGCCCGCTAGGGGGGACTGAAGAGACCCAGTACTTC. Translating it yields CAGSPLGGTEETQYF.

The chain employs TRBV11-2 and TRBJ2-7; unclear D gene. The J call may be mistaken, given a closer DNA end match to TRBJ2-5. The CDR3 runs to 15 residues. Germline CDR1 reads SGHAT; CDR2 reads FQNNGV. This chain's CDR3 is CASSLGLQVGETQYF. For the CDR3, the DNA is TGTGCCAGCAGCTTAGGCTTGCAGGTCGGAGAGACCCAGTACTTC.

The V and J genes are TRBV5-6 and TRBJ1-2; 10 positions agree with TRBD1. Losses at the gene ends were 3 bases for V and 3 bases for J; bases not matched to a gene: 5. The CDR3 covers 15 residues. Germline-derived CDR1 and CDR2 are SGHDT and YYEEEE. CDR3 in DNA: TGTGCCAGCAGCTGGGGACAGGGGCCCGACTATGGCTACACCTTC. It is translated as CASSWGQGPDYGYTF.

This clonotype was counted only a few times. V usage is TRBV28 and J usage is TRBJ2-7; TRBD2 agrees at 7 bases. With V trimmed by 5 bases and J by 4 bases, 8 bases remained unmatched. The CDR3 length is 14 residues. Germline CDR1 MDHEN, CDR2 SYDVKM. The CDR3 DNA is TGTGCCAGCAGTCCCCAGTTTAGCGGGTACGAGCAGTACTTC. Translating it yields CASSPQFSGYEQYF.

The genes are TRBV10-3 and TRBJ2-7; D may match TRBD1 or TRBD2 (5 bases each). The V and J ends lost 3 bases and 0 bases respectively, with 12 bases between them. This CDR3 has 15 residues. CDR1 and CDR2 from the germline V gene are ENHRY and SYGVKD. CDR3 DNA: TGTGCCATCAGTGACCCGTCAGGGACCTCCTACGAGCAGTACTTC. This sequence encodes CAISDPSGTSYEQYF.

This rearrangement joins TRBV6-4 to TRBJ2-1; D gene unclear. This CDR3 comprises 16 residues. V lost 9 bases and J lost 2, with 20 bases in between. In germline, CDR1 is MRHNA, CDR2 SNTAGT. The CDR3 sequence is CARNSRAESPYNEQFF. Here the CDR3 DNA reads TGTGCCAGGAATTCAAGGGCAGAATCCCCCTACAATGAGCAGTTCTTC.

The gene calls are TRBV5-4 and TRBJ2-7; D remains ambiguous. Per the germline V gene, CDR1 is SGHNT and CDR2 is YYREEE (reference sequence). CDR3 length equals 14 residues. V lost 0 bases and J lost 2, with 9 bases in between. CDR3 sequence: CASSLGPTAYEQYF. The CDR3 nucleotides are TGTGCCAGCAGCTTGGGACCGACCGCCTACGAGCAGTACTTC.

The table lists this clonotype with a count of one. The chain uses TRBV6-2 or TRBV6-3 and TRBJ2-5; perhaps TRBD2 as D (6 bases). This CDR3 has 12 residues. The germline gives CDR1 MNHEY, CDR2 SVGEGT. Trimming removed 2 bases at V and 11 bases at J, with 12 bases between. The CDR3 coding sequence is TGTGCCAGCAGTTACGGTTGGGGGGAGCAGTACTTC. It codes for CASSYGWGEQYF.

The rearrangement links TRBV19 to TRBJ1-5; D gene ambiguous. The V and J ends lost 3 bases and 2 bases respectively, with 11 bases between them. This CDR3 has 15 residues. Germline loops: CDR1 LNHDA, CDR2 SQIVND (reference sequence). This chain's CDR3 is CASSMSPRGNQPQHF. In nucleotides, the CDR3 is TGTGCCAGTAGTATGAGCCCGAGGGGCAATCAGCCCCAGCATTTT.

J is TRBJ2-4 and V is TRBV9, with 11 bases identical to TRBD2. V lost 3 bases, J lost 1 base, and 6 bases stayed unmatched. The CDR3 totals 17 residues. The germline V gene encodes CDR1 SGDLS and CDR2 YYNGEE. Written as DNA, the CDR3 is TGTGCCAGCAGCGGATACTCTAGCGGGGGGGCCAAAAACATTCAGTACTTC. This codes for CASSGYSSGGAKNIQYF. The full variable domain, in which reference TRBV9 and TRBJ2-4 provide the parts outside the CDR3, is DSGVTQTPKHLITATGQRVTLRCSPRSGDLSVYWYQQSLDQGLQFLIQYYNGEERAKGNILERFSAQQFPDLHSELNLSSLELGDSALYFCASSGYSSGGAKNIQYFGAGTRLSVL.

This clonotype has a single count. This chain joins TRBV5-1 and TRBJ1-2; a weak D match, TRBD1 (6 bases). Trimming left V 0 bases short and J 4 bases short, with 16 bases between. Germline CDR1 SGHRS, CDR2 YFSETQ. CDR3 length: 16 amino acids. The CDR3 loop is CASSLAAGEKIYGYTF. The DNA of the CDR3 is TGCGCCAGCAGCTTGGCGGCAGGGGAAAAGATCTATGGCTACACCTTC.

The CDR3 region has the DNA TGTGCCAGTAGTATAGGTCAGCGGACCTACGAGCAGTACTTC. Its translation is CASSIGQRTYEQYF. The rearrangement joins TRBV19 to TRBJ2-5; perhaps TRBD2 as D (5 bases). TRBJ2-7 matches the DNA end more closely, so the J call is doubtful. The CDR3 spans 14 residues. From germline, CDR1 is LNHDA and CDR2 SQIVND (reference sequence).

The J gene is TRBJ1-2, the V gene TRBV12-3 or TRBV12-4, with 9 bases that match TRBD1. Trimming at V came to 2 bases and at J to 1 base, leaving 5 bases not matched to a gene. CDR3 length: 16 amino acids. CDR3 bases: TGTGCCAGCAGTTTAACCGGGACAGGGTATAACTATGGCTACACCTTC. Encoded protein: CASSLTGTGYNYGYTF.

Here the CDR3 DNA reads TGTGCCAGCAGTTTAGTAGCGGGGCCCGATACGCAGTATTTT. Translated: CASSLVAGPDTQYF. This chain links TRBV12-3 or TRBV12-4 with TRBJ2-3; 8 bases line up with TRBD2. The CDR3 has 14 residues. J lost 6 bases, V lost 1 base, and 3 bases had no gene match.

The gene calls are TRBV12-3 or TRBV12-4 and TRBJ2-7; the D gene is possibly TRBD1 (6 bases). The CDR3 covers 13 residues. V lost 6 bases and J 6 bases, leaving 15 bases between the germline ends. CDR3 residues: CASRTEGVSEQYF. The CDR3 nucleotides read TGTGCCAGCAGAACCGAGGGGGTTTCCGAGCAGTACTTC.

This clonotype was observed a handful of times. The chain combines TRBV20-1 with TRBJ2-1; TRBD2 matches at 13 bases. CDR1 is DFQATT, CDR2 SNEGSKA, per germline (reference sequence). J gave up 0 bases and V 2 bases, and 4 bases lay outside the gene matches. The CDR3 has 17 residues. The CDR3 here is CSARHRTSGSSYNEQFF. The CDR3 coding sequence is TGCAGTGCTAGACACCGGACTAGCGGGAGCTCCTACAATGAGCAGTTCTTC.

This clonotype was detected many times. This rearrangement joins TRBV12-3 or TRBV12-4 to TRBJ2-7; D possibly matches TRBD1 or TRBD2 (5 bases each). Trimming pared 1 base from V and 2 bases from J, leaving 15 bases between. The CDR3 extends over 16 amino acids. CDR3 region: CASSLVTGTVTYEQYF. The CDR3 nucleotides are TGTGCCAGCAGTTTAGTGACGGGGACGGTTACCTACGAGCAGTACTTC.

The V and J genes are TRBV25-1 and TRBJ1-2; D is ambiguous. V was shortened by 10 bases and J by 8 bases, with 14 bases between the two germline ends. Germline loops: CDR1 MGHDK, CDR2 SYGVNS. This CDR3 region has 11 residues. The CDR3 nucleotides read TGTGCCATCTCAACACCATGGGGCTACACCTTC. Protein sequence: CAISTPWGYTF.

Only one count was recorded for this clonotype. The chain is built from TRBV28 and TRBJ2-1; D is unresolved. The CDR3 runs 16 residues. Germline assignment: CDR1 MDHEN and CDR2 SYDVKM. V was clipped by 3 bases and J by 4 bases, with 16 bases between them. CDR3 residues: CASSFWVGKVYNEQFF. CDR3 DNA sequence: TGTGCCAGCAGTTTCTGGGTAGGGAAGGTGTACAATGAGCAGTTCTTC.

This clonotype turned up a few times. The V call is TRBV7-6, the J call TRBJ2-7; D gene uncertain. The CDR3 is made up of 13 amino acids. Germline CDR1 is SGHVS and CDR2 is FNYEAQ. The germline V and J ends were trimmed by 3 bases and 3 bases, with 9 bases remaining between them. CDR3 in amino acids: CASSLEHNYEQYF. The CDR3 nucleotides read TGTGCCAGCAGCTTGGAACACAACTACGAGCAGTACTTC.

The rearrangement uses TRBV4-1 and TRBJ2-1; D gene ambiguous. CDR1 and CDR2 (germline): MGHRA, YSYEKL. The CDR3 has 14 amino acids. Deletions cut 0 bases from V and 5 bases from J, with 8 bases between. CDR3 region: CASSQDKVDNEQFF. Here the CDR3 DNA reads TGCGCCAGCAGCCAAGATAAAGTGGACAATGAGCAGTTCTTC.

The chain combines TRBV3-1 with TRBJ2-7, with D unresolved. CDR3 length: 12 amino acids. Germline assignment: CDR1 LGHDT and CDR2 YNNKEL (reference sequence). V shed 3 bases and J shed 2 bases, with 5 bases lying between them. CDR3 DNA: TGTGCCAGCAGCCATGCCGCCTACGAGCAGTACTTC. This translates into CASSHAAYEQYF.